This TCR beta chain was captured in a study of blood T cell repertoires in COVID-19. At the level of the study: Donors in the United States, Italy and Spain gave samples during acute or convalescent COVID-19. Sources were T cells, B-cell-depleted T cells, or PBMCs; the material itself was cDNA or gDNA.

In the original workflow: Counts of nucleated cells, estimated from reference gene primer amplification, were obtained. Clones were sequenced by immunoSEQ multiplex PCR, and TCRdb holds only the in-frame ones, with some missing. V and J calls and clone size come straight from that table; D and trimming were deduced from the DNA. The sample includes about 330,000 clones, around 89% of them seen just once. The V and J ends lost 3 bases and 4 bases, in that order; junction bases with no gene match: 7. CDR3 length: 16 residues. The germline gives CDR1 SGHTA, CDR2 FQGTGA. The V gene is TRBV7-3, the J gene TRBJ2-2; TRBD2 matches 8 bases. This TCR came from a woman aged 45 to 65 with active or convalescent COVID-19. The specimen was peripheral blood. In DNA form, the CDR3 reads TGTGCCAGCAGCTTCTCGCGGGGGGCGGGCACCGGGGAGCTGTTTTTT. Its translation: CASSFSRGAGTGELFF.